The 3 T cell receptor beta chains below all came from one sample that was sequenced in a study of blood T cell repertoires in COVID-19. Generated by immunoSEQ multiplex PCR, the TCRdb table keeps only in-frame clones and is missing some. This repertoire shows over 150,000 clones, about 85% found once; its top ten account for approximately 0.63%. The source material was peripheral blood. The receptor source for this set is a man aged 55 to 70 with COVID-19, enrolled during active disease.

The chain employs TRBV7-2 and TRBJ2-3; 7 nucleotides match TRBD1. CDR3 length: 15 residues. In germline, CDR1 is SGHTA, CDR2 FQGNSA. With 5 bases clipped from V and 6 bases from J, the junction kept 11 bases outside the gene matches. CDR3 sequence (DNA): TGTGCCAGCAGCAACCGGGACAGAGGGCAGGATACGCAGTATTTT. Its protein product is CASSNRDRGQDTQYF.

The genes are TRBV6-5 and TRBJ2-1; D might be TRBD1 (5 bases). V was pared by 4 bases and J by 2 bases, with 9 bases between. The CDR3 is made up of 14 amino acids. Per germline, CDR1 MNHEY and CDR2 SVGAGI. The CDR3 nucleotides are TGTGCCAGCAGTTTCAGGGCGGCCTACAATGAGCAGTTCTTC. Protein sequence: CASSFRAAYNEQFF.

This clone was counted once. The rearrangement uses TRBV19 and TRBJ1-1, with 7 bases aligning to TRBD1. Germline-derived CDR1 and CDR2 are LNHDA and SQIVND (reference sequence). The CDR3 contains 16 residues. With V trimmed by 6 bases and J by 0 bases, 10 bases remained unmatched. In DNA form, the CDR3 reads TGTGCCAGTAGACCGGTCACCGGGACAGTGAACACTGAAGCTTTCTTT. It is translated as CASRPVTGTVNTEAFF. The whole variable domain, remainder taken from reference TRBV19 and TRBJ1-1, is DGGITQSPKYLFRKEGQNVTLSCEQNLNHDAMYWYRQDPGQGLRLIYYSQIVNDFQKGDIAEGYSVSREKKESFPLTVTSAQKNPTAFYLCASRPVTGTVNTEAFFGQGTRLTVV.